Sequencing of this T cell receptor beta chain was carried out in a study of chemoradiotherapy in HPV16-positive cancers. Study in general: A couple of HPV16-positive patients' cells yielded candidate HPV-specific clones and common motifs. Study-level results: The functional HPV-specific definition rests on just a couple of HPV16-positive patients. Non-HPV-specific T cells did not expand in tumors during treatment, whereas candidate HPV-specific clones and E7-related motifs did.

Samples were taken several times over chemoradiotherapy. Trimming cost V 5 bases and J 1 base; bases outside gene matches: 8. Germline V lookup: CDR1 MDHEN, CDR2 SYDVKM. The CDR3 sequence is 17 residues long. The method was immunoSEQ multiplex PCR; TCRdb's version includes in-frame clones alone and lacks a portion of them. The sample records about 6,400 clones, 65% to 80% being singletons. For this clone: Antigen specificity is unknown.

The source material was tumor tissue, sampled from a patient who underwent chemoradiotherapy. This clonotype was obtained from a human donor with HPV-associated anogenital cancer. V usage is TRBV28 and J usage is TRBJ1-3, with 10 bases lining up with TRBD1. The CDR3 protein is CASSPPGQGGSGNTIYF. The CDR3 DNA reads TGTGCCAGCAGTCCCCCTGGACAGGGGGGATCTGGAAACACCATATATTTT.